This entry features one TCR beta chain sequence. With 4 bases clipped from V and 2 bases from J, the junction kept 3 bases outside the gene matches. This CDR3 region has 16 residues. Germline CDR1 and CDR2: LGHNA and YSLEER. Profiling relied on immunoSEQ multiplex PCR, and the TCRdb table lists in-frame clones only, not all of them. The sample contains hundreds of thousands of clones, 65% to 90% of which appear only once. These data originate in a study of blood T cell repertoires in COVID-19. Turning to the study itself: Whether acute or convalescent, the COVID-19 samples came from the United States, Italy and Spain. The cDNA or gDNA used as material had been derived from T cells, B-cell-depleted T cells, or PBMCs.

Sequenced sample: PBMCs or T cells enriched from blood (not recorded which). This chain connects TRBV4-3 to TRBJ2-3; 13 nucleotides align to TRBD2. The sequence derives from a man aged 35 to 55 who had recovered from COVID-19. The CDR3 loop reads CASSPGTSGATDTQYF. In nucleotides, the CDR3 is TGCGCCAGCAGCCCTGGGACTAGCGGGGCCACAGATACGCAGTATTTT.